A single sample gave rise to the 7 T cell receptor beta chains below, sequenced in a study of healthy donors' naive CD4 and CD8 T cells. Starting from 450 to 550 ng of total RNA, TCR libraries were made with linear amplification. MiXCR, run by TCRdb on the reads, gives a single entry per CDR3 protein. The table has 150,000 to 200,000 distinct CDR3 sequences, around three quarters seen once. The sequencing input was naive CD4+ and CD8+ T cells sorted from blood, pooled from several donors. The receptors here all came from a pool of human donors in good health; the sample pools cells from several healthy donors.

V gene TRBV6-1 combines with J gene TRBJ2-2, with D possibly matching TRBD1 (6 bases). CDR1 is MNHNS, CDR2 SASEGT, per germline. Trimming removed 7 bases at V and 2 bases at J, with 17 bases between. The CDR3 length is 16 residues. Here the CDR3 DNA reads TGTGCCAGCACCTTCCCACGGGACATAAACACCGGGGAGCTGTTTTTT. This encodes CASTFPRDINTGELFF.

The chain is built from TRBV6-5 and TRBJ1-6, with no clear D. Trimming cost V 6 bases and J 7 bases, with 19 bases left between them. The CDR3 consists of 16 residues. CDR1 and CDR2 (germline): MNHEY, SVGAGI. The DNA for the CDR3 is TGTGCCAGCAGATGGGGTTTGGGAAGGCTCAATTCACCCCTCCACTTT. Protein sequence: CASRWGLGRLNSPLHF.

The V and J genes are TRBV19 and TRBJ1-5; perhaps TRBD1 as D (6 bases). Germline V CDR1 and CDR2: LNHDA, SQIVND (reference sequence). CDR3 length equals 14 residues. Trimming cost V 4 bases and J 3 bases, with 10 bases left between them. CDR3 sequence: CASSTGQHNQPQHF. CDR3 nucleotides: TGTGCCAGTAGTACAGGACAGCACAATCAGCCCCAGCATTTT. The full variable domain, completed using reference TRBV19 and TRBJ1-5, is DGGITQSPKYLFRKEGQNVTLSCEQNLNHDAMYWYRQDPGQGLRLIYYSQIVNDFQKGDIAEGYSVSREKKESFPLTVTSAQKNPTAFYLCASSTGQHNQPQHFGDGTRLSIL.

The rearrangement links TRBV7-2 to TRBJ2-1; TRBD2 agrees at 13 bases. From germline, CDR1 is SGHTA and CDR2 FQGNSA. The CDR3 has 15 amino acids. The V and J ends lost 3 bases and 6 bases, in that order; junction bases with no gene match: 2. CDR3: CASSFTSGRANEQFF. The DNA for the CDR3 is TGTGCCAGCAGCTTTACTAGCGGGAGGGCCAATGAGCAGTTCTTC.

The chain joins TRBV19 to TRBJ1-5; possibly TRBD1 for D (6 bases). This CDR3 is 14 amino acids long. V lost 3 bases and J 3 bases, leaving 9 bases between the germline ends. Germline V lookup: CDR1 LNHDA, CDR2 SQIVND (reference sequence). CDR3 protein: CASSIRTDNQPQHF. CDR3 coding DNA: TGTGCCAGTAGTATCAGGACAGACAATCAGCCCCAGCATTTT. Drawing the rest from reference TRBV19 and TRBJ1-5, the complete variable domain is DGGITQSPKYLFRKEGQNVTLSCEQNLNHDAMYWYRQDPGQGLRLIYYSQIVNDFQKGDIAEGYSVSREKKESFPLTVTSAQKNPTAFYLCASSIRTDNQPQHFGDGTRLSIL.

In its sample, this clonotype was seen a few times. V is TRBV27 and J is TRBJ1-1; no reliable D call. Germline CDR1 MNHEY, CDR2 SMNVEV (reference sequence). The CDR3 spans 13 residues. Trimming removed 2 bases at V and 4 bases at J, with 8 bases between. Here the CDR3 reads CASSLNLITEAFF. CDR3 bases: TGTGCCAGCAGTTTAAACCTTATCACTGAAGCTTTCTTT.

The rearrangement joins TRBV6-5 to TRBJ2-2; TRBD1 is a possible D gene (6 bases). V lost 1 base and J 4 bases, leaving 10 bases between the germline ends. The CDR3 is 15 residues long. Per the germline V gene, CDR1 is MNHEY and CDR2 is SVGAGI. The CDR3 reads CASSYLGAGTGELFF. CDR3 sequence (DNA): TGTGCCAGCAGTTACTTGGGGGCTGGCACCGGGGAGCTGTTTTTT.